Detailed here is one T cell receptor (beta chain). Isolation recovered at least 7 million PBMCs from every sample. The second PCR ran about 6 to 12 cycles with a sample-barcoded 5' primer and J-beta primers. Each CDR3 protein gets one entry after TCRdb re-called the 5' RACE reads with MiXCR. This table holds approximately 800,000 distinct CDR3 sequences, approximately 65% found once. The data derive from a study of blood T cells in healthy people across ages. The ends were cut back, 6 bases at V and 2 bases at J, with 13 bases in the middle. Germline values: CDR1 SGDLS, CDR2 YYNGEE. This CDR3 has 14 amino acids.

Sequencing input: blood. The genes are TRBV9 and TRBJ2-3, with a tentative D call TRBD2 (7 bases). This receptor was identified in a man aged 30 to 45 in good health. This chain's CDR3 is CASMGGHDTDTQYF. The CDR3 region has the DNA TGTGCCAGCATGGGGGGGCACGACACAGATACGCAGTATTTT.